Each of the 30 T cell receptor beta chains below was sequenced from the same sample in a study of blood T cells in healthy people across ages. For the second PCR, which ran for about 6 to 11 cycles, a sample-barcoded 5' primer and a J-beta primer mix were used. TCRdb independently ran MiXCR on the 5' RACE reads; one entry per CDR3 protein. This sample has hundreds of thousands of distinct CDR3 sequences, with around 26% found just once. The specimen sequenced was blood. These receptors were taken from a woman over 75 in good health.

This chain connects TRBV7-9 to TRBJ2-7; TRBD2 agrees at 8 bases. The CDR3 is made up of 16 amino acids. Germline V gene lookup returns CDR1 SEHNR and CDR2 FQNEAQ (reference sequence). The ends lost 5 bases at V and 3 bases at J; junction bases unmatched: 12. CDR3 nucleotides: TGTGCCAGCAGCGGGGAGCGGGAGAGGGTCAGCTACGAGCAGTACTTC. Its protein product is CASSGERERVSYEQYF.

A word on this clonotype: An end of the junction does not agree with germline; a read error may underlie this. This chain joins TRBV7-2 and TRBJ2-1, with D unresolved. Matching the DNA end better, TRBJ2-7 makes the J call doubtful. Germline V gives CDR1 SGHTA, CDR2 FQGNSA. This CDR3 is 13 amino acids long. Here the CDR3 reads CAGSPNRYNEQYF. The CDR3 DNA sequence: TGTGCCGGCAGCCCAAATCGCTACAATGAGCAGTACTTC.

This clonotype showed up just once. The J gene is TRBJ1-3, the V gene TRBV20-1; tentative D call: TRBD1 (6 bases). Germline lookup yields CDR1 DFQATT and CDR2 SNEGSKA (reference sequence). CDR3 length equals 13 residues. Trimming cost V 6 bases and J 7 bases, with 16 bases left between them. In DNA, the CDR3 is TGCAGTGCGATCCGGGACAATACTAACACCATATATTTT. Amino acids: CSAIRDNTNTIYF.

There are a few counts of this clonotype. Being one base from a much bigger clone, this may be a read error. The chain recombines TRBV5-5 with TRBJ2-6, with D possibly matching TRBD1 (5 bases). The CDR3 sequence is 15 residues long. Looked up from germline, CDR1 is SGHKS and CDR2 is YYEKEE (reference sequence). The CDR3 here is CASSLFLSGASVLTF. The CDR3, as DNA: TGTGCCAGCAGCTTGTTTCTCTCTGGGGCCAGCGTCCTGACTTTC.

This clonotype was counted a few times. This may arise from a read error, as a much more abundant clone is one base away. The chain couples TRBV20-1 to TRBJ2-1; 12 bases line up with TRBD2. V lost 1 base, J lost 13 bases, and 17 bases stayed unmatched. Germline V gene sequence: CDR1 DFQATT, CDR2 SNEGSKA (reference sequence). The CDR3 has 17 amino acids. CDR3 loop: CSARVRGLTSGGETQFF. In DNA, the CDR3 is TGCAGTGCTAGAGTGCGGGGCCTGACTAGCGGGGGAGAGACCCAGTTCTTC.

The V and J genes are TRBV20-1 and TRBJ2-3; D is perhaps TRBD1 or TRBD2 (5 bases each). The CDR3 runs 12 residues. V lost 7 bases to trimming and J lost 5 bases, with 13 bases between them. Per the germline V gene, CDR1 is DFQATT and CDR2 is SNEGSKA (reference sequence). CDR3 DNA sequence: TGCAGTGGGGTAGGGACCGGAGATACGCAGTATTTT. Amino acid sequence: CSGVGTGDTQYF.

This clonotype showed up many times. This chain links TRBV6-2 or TRBV6-3 with TRBJ2-7; 7 positions agree with TRBD1. With 6 bases clipped from V and 5 bases from J, the junction kept 7 bases outside the gene matches. The CDR3 has 13 residues. Per the germline V gene, CDR1 is MNHEY and CDR2 is SVGEGT. CDR3 in amino acids: CASRPTGADEQYF. The CDR3 region has the DNA TGTGCCAGCAGACCAACAGGGGCGGACGAGCAGTACTTC.

This clonotype was counted a few times. A much larger clone lies a single base off, so this may be a read error. The rearrangement uses TRBV6-5 and TRBJ2-7; tentative D call: TRBD1 (6 bases). The CDR3 spans 15 residues. CDR1 is MNHEY, CDR2 SVGAGI, per germline. The CDR3: CACSYSETGSYEQYF. CDR3 DNA: TGTGCCTGCAGTTACTCGGAGACAGGCTCCTACGAGCAGTACTTC.

The chain employs TRBV18 and TRBJ1-1; TRBD1 is a possible D gene (5 bases). Trimming cost V 2 bases and J 10 bases, with 26 bases left between them. The germline V gene encodes CDR1 KGHSH and CDR2 LQKENI. The CDR3 is made up of 17 amino acids. CDR3 sequence (DNA): TGTGCCAGCTCACCAACACGGGACGAGGGCGTTATCTTGGGAGCTTTCTTT. This gives the protein CASSPTRDEGVILGAFF.

Many counts were recorded for this clonotype. A much more abundant neighbour one base away suggests this may be a read error. The V and J genes are TRBV6-2 or TRBV6-3 and TRBJ2-5; unclear D gene. Trimming pared 5 bases from V and 11 bases from J, leaving 12 bases between. Looked up from germline, CDR1 is MNHEY and CDR2 is SVGEGT. This CDR3 region has 11 residues. CDR3 DNA sequence: TGTGCCAGCAGTAACTACAATGAGCAGTACTTC. Translation: CASSNYNEQYF.

This clonotype appeared a few times. The chain couples TRBV6-6 to TRBJ1-6; possible D gene TRBD1, 5 bases. There are 14 residues in the CDR3. V was clipped by 7 bases and J by 8 bases, with 15 bases between them. CDR1 and CDR2 (germline): MNHNY, SVGAGI (reference sequence). CDR3: CASNSTGGYSPLHF. In DNA form, the CDR3 reads TGTGCCAGCAATTCCACAGGAGGTTATTCACCCCTCCACTTT.

This chain links TRBV6-5 with TRBJ1-2; no clear D gene. The V end was cut by 0 bases, the J end by 4 bases, with 9 bases between. CDR1 and CDR2 (germline): MNHEY, SVGAGI. CDR3 length equals 14 residues. The CDR3 is CASSYSRTAYGYTF. The CDR3 DNA follows: TGTGCCAGCAGTTACTCTAGAACCGCCTATGGCTACACCTTC.

The rearrangement joins TRBV12-3 or TRBV12-4 to TRBJ1-1; 9 bases fit TRBD1. J gave up 5 bases and V 4 bases, and 8 bases lay outside the gene matches. The length of the CDR3 is 15 residues. The CDR3 nucleotides are TGTGCCAGCAGTTGGGACCGGGACAGGGAAACTGAAGCTTTCTTT. Amino acid sequence: CASSWDRDRETEAFF.

This clonotype was observed at least ten times. J is TRBJ2-3 and V is TRBV12-3 or TRBV12-4; 9 positions agree with TRBD1. Trimming cost V 7 bases and J 4 bases; bases outside gene matches: 15. The CDR3 sequence is 17 residues long. The CDR3 DNA sequence: TGTGCCAGCACTCACCCGTACCGGGACAGGGTTCCAGATACGCAGTATTTT. Its translation: CASTHPYRDRVPDTQYF.

This chain joins TRBV10-3 and TRBJ2-7; TRBD2 aligns across 11 bases. This CDR3 has 15 amino acids. V was clipped by 3 bases and J by 3 bases; unmatched bases: 4. Germline V CDR1 and CDR2: ENHRY, SYGVKD. The CDR3 DNA is TGTGCCATCAGTGATCTAGCGGGGGGTTACTACGAGCAGTACTTC. This gives the protein CAISDLAGGYYEQYF.

The chain couples TRBV2 to TRBJ2-3, with 9 nucleotides matching TRBD1. This CDR3 contains 15 residues. V gave up 3 bases and J gave up 4 bases; unmatched junction bases: 5. Germline values: CDR1 SNHLY, CDR2 FYNNEI. As DNA, the CDR3 is TGTGCCAGCAGTGATGGACAGGGGAGCGCAGATACGCAGTATTTT. It codes for CASSDGQGSADTQYF.

Ten or more counts support this clonotype. V usage is TRBV7-2 and J usage is TRBJ2-5; D might be TRBD2 (6 bases). The CDR3 contains 16 residues. Between the trimmed V and J ends, which lost 1 base and 1 base, there was a span of 13 bases. The germline V gene has CDR1 SGHTA and CDR2 FQGNSA. The CDR3 DNA is TGTGCCAGCAGCTTAGGTTGGCGGGGATCCCAAGAGACCCAGTACTTC. This translates into CASSLGWRGSQETQYF.

This clonotype was observed a handful of times. CDR3 sequence (DNA): TGTGCCAGCAGCTTGGAGCGGGATCACACAGATACGCAGTATTTT. Translated, it gives CASSLERDHTDTQYF. The chain employs TRBV5-6 and TRBJ2-3, with 7 bases aligning to TRBD2. Looked up from germline, CDR1 is SGHDT and CDR2 is YYEEEE. The ends lost 0 bases at V and 2 bases at J; junction bases unmatched: 3. The CDR3 spans 15 residues.

The chain employs TRBV5-6 and TRBJ1-5, with D unresolved. V was clipped by 3 bases and J by 0 bases, with 13 bases between them. This CDR3 has 16 amino acids. Germline V CDR1 and CDR2: SGHDT, YYEEEE. Here the CDR3 DNA reads TGTGCCAGCAGCTCATACTTCGGAGTTAGCAATCAGCCCCAGCATTTT. It codes for CASSSYFGVSNQPQHF.

This clonotype was counted a few times. This chain joins TRBV2 and TRBJ1-2; the D is unclear. This CDR3 has 11 residues. From germline, CDR1 is SNHLY and CDR2 FYNNEI. V was shortened by 6 bases and J by 8 bases, with 10 bases between the two germline ends. The CDR3 sequence: CASRSWSGYTF. The CDR3, as DNA: TGTGCCAGCAGAAGTTGGTCGGGCTACACCTTC.

In its sample, this clonotype was seen many times. The chain couples TRBV20-1 to TRBJ1-4; TRBD1 is a possible D gene (6 bases). This CDR3 has 14 amino acids. Trimming stripped 2 bases from V and 8 bases from J, with 15 bases between. In germline, CDR1 is DFQATT, CDR2 SNEGSKA (reference sequence). Here the CDR3 DNA reads TGCAGTGCTAGACAACAGGGTCCCAGGGAAAAACTGTTTTTT. Translation gives CSARQQGPREKLFF.

The chain carries TRBV6-5 and TRBJ1-2, with D perhaps TRBD1 (5 bases). CDR3 length: 14 amino acids. Trimming shortened V by 0 bases and J by 3 bases, and 8 bases separated the two germline ends. Looked up from germline, CDR1 is MNHEY and CDR2 is SVGAGI. This CDR3 is CASSYSTVDYGYTF. CDR3 in DNA: TGTGCCAGCAGTTACTCGACAGTCGACTATGGCTACACCTTC.

There are many counts of this clonotype. The V gene is TRBV7-9, the J gene TRBJ1-4, with 7 nucleotides matching TRBD1. Germline-derived CDR1 and CDR2 are SEHNR and FQNEAQ (reference sequence). The ends lost 1 base at V and 10 bases at J; junction bases unmatched: 3. The CDR3 sequence is 13 residues long. CDR3 residues: CASSLEGAAKLFF. The CDR3 coding sequence is TGTGCCAGCAGCTTAGAGGGGGCCGCAAAACTGTTTTTT. Together with reference TRBV7-9 and TRBJ1-4, the CDR3 gives the full variable domain: DTGVSQNPRHKITKRGQNVTFRCDPISEHNRLYWYRQTLGQGPEFLTYFQNEAQLEKSRLLSDRFSAERPKGSFSTLEIQRTEQGDSAMYLCASSLEGAAKLFFGSGTQLSVL.

This clonotype was recorded at least ten times. The gene calls are TRBV20-1 and TRBJ2-3; D assignment may be TRBD1 or TRBD2 (5 bases each). This CDR3 is built from 12 residues. Germline V gene lookup returns CDR1 DFQATT and CDR2 SNEGSKA (reference sequence). Here the CDR3 reads CSAGAHGDTQYF. For the CDR3, the DNA is TGCAGCGCCGGGGCCCACGGAGATACGCAGTATTTT.

This clonotype was recorded many times. This chain connects TRBV2 to TRBJ2-1; no clear D gene. Germline assignment: CDR1 SNHLY and CDR2 FYNNEI. The CDR3 is 15 residues long. V gave up 0 bases and J gave up 4 bases, with 10 bases separating them. The CDR3 DNA reads TGTGCCAGCAGTGAAGCGGGCTGGGTGTACAATGAGCAGTTCTTC. This sequence encodes CASSEAGWVYNEQFF.

With regard to this clonotype: A much larger clonotype is one base distant, so this may be a read error. The rearrangement joins TRBV29-1 to TRBJ1-2, with unresolved D. The CDR3 loop spans 12 amino acids. Germline V CDR1 and CDR2: SQVTM, ANQGSEA. For the CDR3, the DNA is TGCCGCGTTGAACGTCGAGACTATGGCTACACCTTC. It is translated as CRVERRDYGYTF.

This clonotype was detected ten times or more. This chain connects TRBV7-2 to TRBJ1-5, with a tentative D call TRBD1 (6 bases). V was clipped by 5 bases and J by 6 bases, with 11 bases between them. The CDR3 extends over 13 amino acids. Germline values: CDR1 SGHTA, CDR2 FQGNSA. The CDR3, as DNA: TGTGCCAGCAGCGGGGGCGTGGGTCAGCCCCAGCATTTT. Translated: CASSGGVGQPQHF. The full variable domain, its missing parts supplied by reference TRBV7-2 and TRBJ1-5, is GAGVSQSPSNKVTEKGKDVELRCDPISGHTALYWYRQSLGQGLEFLIYFQGNSAPDKSGLPSDRFSAERTGGSVSTLTIQRTQQEDSAVYLCASSGGVGQPQHFGDGTRLSIL.

This chain links TRBV6-2 or TRBV6-3 with TRBJ1-2; D call uncertain. V was shortened by 0 bases and J by 4 bases, with 15 bases between the two germline ends. The CDR3 is 16 amino acids. Per germline, CDR1 MNHEY and CDR2 SVGEGT. For the CDR3, the DNA is TGTGCCAGCAGTTACTCATCGGAAAGAACCGGCTATGGCTACACCTTC. It yields the protein CASSYSSERTGYGYTF.

There are a few counts of this clonotype. This sequence joins TRBV28 and TRBJ2-3, with 8 positions matching TRBD2. The CDR3 has 17 residues. CDR1 and CDR2 (germline): MDHEN, SYDVKM. Trimming at V came to 3 bases and at J to 1 base, leaving 9 bases not matched to a gene. The chain's CDR3 is CASSFRASGFRTDTQYF. The CDR3 coding sequence is TGTGCCAGCAGTTTTAGGGCTAGCGGGTTCCGCACAGATACGCAGTATTTT.

This clonotype was detected once. The chain couples TRBV25-1 to TRBJ2-7, with 7 bases fitting TRBD1. Germline-derived CDR1 and CDR2 are MGHDK and SYGVNS. The junction had 6 bases not matched to a gene; V was cut back by 7 bases and J by 0 bases. The CDR3 sequence is 14 residues long. The CDR3 bases are TGTGCCAGCAAGGGACAGCCTAGCTCCTACGAGCAGTACTTC. This encodes CASKGQPSSYEQYF.